This T cell receptor (beta chain) was obtained from a study of multiple sclerosis patients with progressive multifocal leukoencephalopathy (dated by TCRdb to the late 2010s). For the study in its entirety: Peripheral T and B cells were examined in MS patients who went on to develop PML (4 under natalizumab, 1 after alemtuzumab) as well as in treated patients who did not. The study was designed to detect JC virus-specific or public T-cell expansions arising at the time of PML onset. From before therapy, through 6 and 12 months, up to PML onset, two natalizumab-treated patients who later developed PML were tracked longitudinally. The full study reports these points: Analysis was limited to peripheral blood, even though cerebrospinal fluid or brain lymphocytes might be more informative for natalizumab-associated PML. At the time PML developed, no common TRBV or TRBJ gene usage or preferential TRBV-TRBJ pairings were detected. Although TRB clones above 0.5% frequency turned up only in PML patients, the clones expanded at PML onset were already present before and during natalizumab therapy. Because the cohort was small and descriptive, it remained unclear whether the findings reflect JC virus infection or general immunocompromise. In most PML patients, lower normalized Shannon entropy suggested less diverse TRB repertoires, while the natalizumab-treated controls had values close to 1.

As for this clone: Its antigen remains unidentified. Base qualities are not recorded, but no much larger clone differs from it by a single base.

Reading the label with the study, this specimen's time point is: time of PML onset. What this sample's treatment or condition label stands for: on natalizumab therapy at sampling. PML diagnosis was based on clinical and MRI findings and was confirmed by detection of JC virus DNA in cerebrospinal fluid. In the natalizumab-treated patients, PML developed after between about 16 and 56 months of natalizumab therapy. Every listed patient had earlier received interferon beta, and every PML patient was female. Blood samples at T3 were obtained at the time of PML onset. Isolation of peripheral blood mononuclear cells was performed by Ficoll-Hypaque density gradient centrifugation. V is reduced by 0 bases and J by 3 bases, leaving a spacing of 12 bases between them. Based on the germline V gene, the CDR1 and CDR2 sequences are SGHAT and FQNNGV. The cysteine opens and the phenylalanine closes a CDR3 of 15 amino acids. This entry keeps only the CDR3 DNA: 45 bases, framed from base 1.

The immunoSEQ two-step multiplex PCR at survey-level depth was used to amplify TRB CDR3 regions from genomic DNA. Synthetic inline TR CDR3 controls covering all V-J pairings were spiked into each PCR to estimate template counts and remove amplification bias. Reads were processed so that amplification and sequencing bias were reduced, and quantification was performed against synthetic TR CDR3 analogs. The original pipeline was this. Raw data were processed in ImmunoSEQ Analyzer, removing out-of-frame sequences and CDR3s with stop codons, and genes were named by IMGT nomenclature. Normalized Shannon entropy, defined as 1 minus Pielou's evenness, served as the summary measure of repertoire diversity. Only TRB sequences sharing the V gene, the J gene and the CDR3 were counted as identical. Public PML clonotypes were CDR3s found in two or more PML-onset samples but not found earlier, in controls, or in public databases. Positional CDR3 amino acid composition was analyzed in Skylign with the observed count method. TCRdb took over this immuneACCESS table, retaining in-frame rearrangements with V and J assigned. Such tables are incomplete; in checked studies, under half of the missing clones stem from an unresolved V gene, and the remainder is unexplained. V, J and clone size are those of that table, while D and trimming were read from the DNA. In this sample the table shows approximately 27,000 clones, 75% to 90% of which occur a single time. The top ten hold around 12% of the sample.

Here the sequenced sample was PBMCs, taken from a patient treated with natalizumab. The clonotype originates from a woman aged 25 to 39 with progressive multifocal leukoencephalopathy. Recombination connected TRBV11-2 to TRBJ2-7, with no reliable assignment of the D segment. For the CDR3, the sequence is CASSLEYDRYYEQYF. The bases are TGTGCCAGCAGCTTAGAGTATGACCGTTACTACGAGCAGTACTTC.